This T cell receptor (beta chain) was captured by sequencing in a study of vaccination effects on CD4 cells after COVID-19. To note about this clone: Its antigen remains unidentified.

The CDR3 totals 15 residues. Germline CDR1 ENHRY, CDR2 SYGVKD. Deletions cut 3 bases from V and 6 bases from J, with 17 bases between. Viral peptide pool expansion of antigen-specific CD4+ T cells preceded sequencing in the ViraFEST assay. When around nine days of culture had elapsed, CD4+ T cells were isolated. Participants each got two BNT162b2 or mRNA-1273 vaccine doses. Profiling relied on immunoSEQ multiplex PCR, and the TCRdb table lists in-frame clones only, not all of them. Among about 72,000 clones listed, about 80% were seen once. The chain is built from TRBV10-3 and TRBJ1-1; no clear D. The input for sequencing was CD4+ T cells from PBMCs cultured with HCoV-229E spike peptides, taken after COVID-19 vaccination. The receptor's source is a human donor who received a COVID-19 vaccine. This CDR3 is CAISESSRTASEAFF. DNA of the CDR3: TGTGCCATCAGTGAAAGTTCGAGGACGGCCTCTGAAGCTTTCTTT.